Each of the 21 T cell receptor beta chains below was sequenced from the same sample in a study of CD8+ T cells in alopecia areata. Reverse transcribed after extraction, RNA yielded cDNA as the sequencing template. TCRdb's copy holds only in-frame clones and misses some; the assay was immunoSEQ multiplex PCR. This sample has more than 95,000 clones; approximately 58% occur once, and the top ten carry 2.5% to 3%. Material for sequencing was CD4+ T cells sorted from blood. The source of these receptors is a human donor in good health.

CDR3 bases: TGTGCCAGTCAAGAAGCCGGGGAGCTGTTTTTT. It encodes CASQEAGELFF. The chain links TRBV6-1 to TRBJ2-2, with no clear D. Trimming shortened V by 9 bases and J by 6 bases, and 8 bases separated the two germline ends. CDR3 size: 11 residues. Germline V gene data show CDR1 as MNHNS and CDR2 as SASEGT.

V usage is TRBV19 and J usage is TRBJ1-5; D unclear. Per germline, CDR1 LNHDA and CDR2 SQIVND (reference sequence). Trimming stripped 1 base from V and 9 bases from J, with 13 bases between. This CDR3 has 14 amino acids. The CDR3 region has the DNA TGTGCCAGTAGTATAGTGTCTGATTCGAGGCCCCAGCATTTT. Amino acid sequence: CASSIVSDSRPQHF.

This clone has only one observation. V is TRBV19 and J is TRBJ2-5; TRBD2 matches 11 bases. Germline V gene sequence: CDR1 LNHDA, CDR2 SQIVND (reference sequence). The CDR3 totals 16 residues. Trimming removed 3 bases from V and 2 bases from J; junction bases left unmatched: 5. This CDR3 reads CASSMGGLAAQETQYF. CDR3 coding DNA: TGTGCCAGTAGTATGGGGGGACTAGCGGCTCAAGAGACCCAGTACTTC.

A remark on this clone: Other DNA variants within this sample encode the same CDR3. The J gene is TRBJ2-5, the V gene TRBV29-1, with D maybe TRBD1 (5 bases). The ends were cut back, 6 bases at V and 2 bases at J, with 7 bases in the middle. CDR3 length: 11 residues. Germline-derived CDR1 and CDR2 are SQVTM and ANQGSEA. For the CDR3, the DNA is TGCAGCGTAGGGGAACAAGAGACCCAGTACTTC. The encoded protein is CSVGEQETQYF.

The CDR3 spells CASSLRESSYNSPLHF. The CDR3 DNA is TGCGCCAGCAGCTTGAGGGAGAGCTCCTATAATTCACCCCTCCACTTT. V gene TRBV5-1 combines with J gene TRBJ1-6; no reliable D call. Trimming stripped 1 base from V and 0 bases from J, with 8 bases between. CDR1 and CDR2 from the germline V gene are SGHRS and YFSETQ. This CDR3 contains 16 residues.

This sequence joins TRBV9 and TRBJ1-6; D gene ambiguous. Between the trimmed V and J ends, which lost 2 bases and 6 bases, there was a span of 9 bases. The germline CDR1 and CDR2 sequences are SGDLS and YYNGEE. The CDR3 extends over 14 amino acids. DNA of the CDR3: TGTGCCAGCAGCGTCACAGATGTTAATTCACCCCTCCACTTT. Amino acid sequence: CASSVTDVNSPLHF.

This chain connects TRBV2 to TRBJ2-7; D ambiguous. Per germline, CDR1 SNHLY and CDR2 FYNNEI. The CDR3 consists of 11 residues. Trimming removed 5 bases at V and 3 bases at J, with 5 bases between. Here the CDR3 DNA reads TGTGCCAGCAGTCAGGTCTACGAGCAGTACTTC. This codes for CASSQVYEQYF.

This chain joins TRBV4-1 and TRBJ1-4; 9 bases agree with TRBD1. CDR1 and CDR2 from the germline V gene are MGHRA and YSYEKL. With 6 bases clipped from V and 8 bases from J, the junction kept 10 bases outside the gene matches. The CDR3 is 15 residues long. This CDR3 reads CASSSDSGQGEKLFF. CDR3 nucleotide sequence: TGCGCCAGCAGTTCGGACTCGGGACAGGGCGAAAAACTGTTTTTT.

CDR3 sequence (DNA): TGTGCCAGTAGTACCCCGGGGACCAAGACCGGGGAGCTGTTTTTT. Its translation: CASSTPGTKTGELFF. The chain carries TRBV19 and TRBJ2-2; possibly TRBD1 or TRBD2 for D (5 bases each). Germline V gene lookup returns CDR1 LNHDA and CDR2 SQIVND (reference sequence). The CDR3 runs to 15 residues. V was clipped by 4 bases and J by 5 bases, with 14 bases between them.

The gene calls are TRBV6-5 and TRBJ1-1; 8 bases fit TRBD1. CDR1 and CDR2 (germline): MNHEY, SVGAGI. V dropped 5 bases and J dropped 8; count of bases not matched to a gene: 10. The CDR3 is 14 residues long. This CDR3 reads CASSVTRGPVEAFF. CDR3 nucleotides: TGTGCCAGCAGTGTAACCAGGGGGCCAGTGGAAGCTTTCTTT.

This clone was observed a single time. Other DNA sequences in the same sample also yield this CDR3. The CDR3 sequence: CSVAENTEAFF. The CDR3 nucleotides read TGCAGCGTCGCAGAGAACACTGAAGCTTTCTTT. The rearrangement links TRBV29-1 to TRBJ1-1; D call uncertain. CDR1 is SQVTM, CDR2 ANQGSEA, per germline. V gave up 6 bases and J gave up 1 base, with 6 bases separating them. The CDR3 spans 11 residues.

The rearrangement uses TRBV11-2 and TRBJ2-1, with TRBD2 matching over 8 bases. Germline assignment: CDR1 SGHAT and CDR2 FQNNGV. Trimming at V came to 0 bases and at J to 12 bases, leaving 10 bases not matched to a gene. The CDR3 loop spans 15 amino acids. The CDR3: CASSLDSTSGVVQFF. CDR3 bases: TGTGCCAGCAGCTTAGATTCCACTAGCGGAGTTGTGCAGTTCTTC. Drawing the rest from reference TRBV11-2 and TRBJ2-1, the complete variable domain is EAGVAQSPRYKIIEKRQSVAFWCNPISGHATLYWYQQILGQGPKLLIQFQNNGVVDDSQLPKDRFSAERLKGVDSTLKIQPAKLEDSAVYLCASSLDSTSGVVQFFGPGTRLTVL.

The V and J genes are TRBV30 and TRBJ2-5; D is perhaps TRBD1 or TRBD2 (5 bases each). The V gene's germline CDR1 is GTSNPN and CDR2 SVGIG (reference sequence). V lost 1 base and J 0 bases, leaving 6 bases between the germline ends. The CDR3 contains 13 residues. CDR3 nucleotide sequence: TGTGCCTGGAGTGGGGACCACCAAGAGACCCAGTACTTC. Its translation is CAWSGDHQETQYF.

The chain couples TRBV29-1 to TRBJ1-2; TRBD1 aligns across 7 bases. The CDR3 length is 13 residues. Trimming cost V 6 bases and J 4 bases; bases outside gene matches: 8. The germline CDR1 and CDR2 sequences are SQVTM and ANQGSEA. As DNA, the CDR3 is TGCAGCGTGGGAAGGGACAGTCCCTATGGCTACACCTTC. This encodes CSVGRDSPYGYTF.

This chain links TRBV5-1 with TRBJ2-4; the match to TRBD2 covers 11 bases. The CDR3 is made up of 14 amino acids. Trimming removed 1 base from V and 8 bases from J; junction bases left unmatched: 2. Germline loops: CDR1 SGHRS, CDR2 YFSETQ. The CDR3 DNA follows: TGCGCCAGCAGCTTGACTAGCGGGGGCGACATTCAGTACTTC. Translating it yields CASSLTSGGDIQYF.

The chain links TRBV30 to TRBJ1-1, with D possibly TRBD1 on 6 matching bases. The CDR3 runs to 12 residues. Germline-derived CDR1 and CDR2 are GTSNPN and SVGIG (reference sequence). Trimming took off 8 bases at V and 4 bases at J, with 14 bases between the two ends. DNA of the CDR3: TGTGCCCGGGGCCGAGGGGGCACTGAAGCTTTCTTT. It yields the protein CARGRGGTEAFF.

The rearrangement uses TRBV2 and TRBJ2-4; D unclear. The CDR3 extends over 15 amino acids. V was clipped by 1 base and J by 0 bases, with 7 bases between them. From germline, CDR1 is SNHLY and CDR2 FYNNEI. The CDR3 spells CASSEGWIAKNIQYF. The CDR3 DNA reads TGTGCCAGCAGTGAAGGCTGGATAGCCAAAAACATTCAGTACTTC.

This sequence joins TRBV28 and TRBJ1-5; D not resolved. CDR3 length equals 15 residues. Per germline, CDR1 MDHEN and CDR2 SYDVKM. V lost 7 bases and J lost 0, with 13 bases in between. CDR3 residues: CASIMAAYSNQPQHF. DNA for the CDR3: TGTGCCAGCATAATGGCAGCTTATAGCAATCAGCCCCAGCATTTT. Full variable domain (rest looked up from reference TRBV28 and TRBJ1-5): DVKVTQSSRYLVKRTGEKVFLECVQDMDHENMFWYRQDPGLGLRLIYFSYDVKMKEKGDIPEGYSVSREKKERFSLILESASTNQTSMYLCASIMAAYSNQPQHFGDGTRLSIL.

The chain uses TRBV7-2 and TRBJ1-6; no clear D. With 1 base removed from V and 0 bases from J, the gap between germline ends came to 4 bases. CDR3 length equals 15 residues. The germline gives CDR1 SGHTA, CDR2 FQGNSA. In DNA form, the CDR3 reads TGTGCCAGCAGCTTAGTGAGCTCCTATAATTCACCCCTCCACTTT. This gives the protein CASSLVSSYNSPLHF.

In this sample, this clone turned up a few times. This chain uses TRBV19 with TRBJ1-1, with D perhaps matching TRBD1 (5 bases). The CDR3 is 13 amino acids. Germline assignment: CDR1 LNHDA and CDR2 SQIVND (reference sequence). Deletions cut 5 bases from V and 0 bases from J, with 7 bases between. The CDR3 DNA reads as TGTGCCAGTAGTCCACAGGTGAACACTGAAGCTTTCTTT. Translating gives CASSPQVNTEAFF.

This clone was seen only a few times. The chain links TRBV4-1 to TRBJ1-5; D is uncertain. Germline CDR1 is MGHRA and CDR2 is YSYEKL. V shed 0 bases and J shed 2 bases, with 17 bases lying between them. CDR3 size: 18 residues. CDR3 sequence: CASSQERSVFSRNQPQHF. The CDR3 DNA follows: TGCGCCAGCAGCCAAGAGCGGAGCGTCTTTTCTCGCAATCAGCCCCAGCATTTT.